These 30 T cell receptor beta chains came from one sample sequenced in a study of blood T cell repertoires in COVID-19. Clones were sequenced by immunoSEQ multiplex PCR, and TCRdb holds only the in-frame ones, with some missing. The sample records nearly 50,000 clones, approximately 81% being singletons. The material sequenced was peripheral blood. The receptor set was obtained from a woman aged 55-69 years with acute or convalescent COVID-19.

In DNA, the CDR3 is TGTGCCAGCAGTAGGAGGACAGGGGCTTCCTACAATGAGCAGTTCTTC. Protein: CASSRRTGASYNEQFF. This chain connects TRBV6-6 to TRBJ2-1; 9 bases line up with TRBD1. CDR3 size: 16 residues. Germline V gene data show CDR1 as MNHNY and CDR2 as SVGAGI (reference sequence). The junction had 6 bases not matched to a gene; V was cut back by 5 bases and J by 1 base.

V gene TRBV9 combines with J gene TRBJ1-2; 8 positions match TRBD1. CDR1 and CDR2 (germline): SGDLS, YYNGEE. V gave up 4 bases and J gave up 4 bases; unmatched junction bases: 12. CDR3 length: 16 amino acids. The CDR3 coding sequence is TGTGCCAGCAGCACCTCTCCGGGACAGGTTTTCTATGGCTACACCTTC. Translation gives CASSTSPGQVFYGYTF.

The rearrangement links TRBV7-2 to TRBJ2-3, with 9 bases fitting TRBD1. This CDR3 comprises 15 residues. Germline lookup yields CDR1 SGHTA and CDR2 FQGNSA. Trimming removed 5 bases from V and 3 bases from J; junction bases left unmatched: 6. This chain's CDR3 is CASSPDRGKTDTQYF. DNA of the CDR3: TGTGCCAGCAGCCCCGACAGGGGGAAGACAGATACGCAGTATTTT.

The genes are TRBV25-1 and TRBJ1-3; maybe TRBD1 (5 bases). Between the trimmed V and J ends, which lost 2 bases and 4 bases, there was a span of 9 bases. CDR3 length: 14 residues. In germline, CDR1 is MGHDK, CDR2 SYGVNS. The CDR3 is CASSEATAGNTIYF. The CDR3 DNA sequence: TGTGCCAGCAGTGAAGCGACAGCCGGAAACACCATATATTTT.

This clone appeared once. J is TRBJ2-1 and V is TRBV2; D remains unclear. The germline V gene has CDR1 SNHLY and CDR2 FYNNEI. This CDR3 is built from 13 residues. The germline V and J ends were trimmed by 8 bases and 4 bases, with 12 bases remaining between them. The CDR3 DNA is TGTGCCAGCGGTTCTACGGTTTACAATGAGCAGTTCTTC. Translated, it gives CASGSTVYNEQFF.

The J gene is TRBJ2-3, the V gene TRBV4-2; TRBD1 agrees at 10 bases. The CDR3 is 14 amino acids. The germline V gene encodes CDR1 LGHNA and CDR2 YNFKEQ. V lost 5 bases to trimming and J lost 8 bases; unmatched junction nucleotides: 7. The CDR3 loop is CASSDRGLSPTQYF. In DNA form, the CDR3 reads TGTGCCAGCAGCGACAGGGGGCTCTCACCTACGCAGTATTTT.

CDR3 in DNA: TGTGCCAGCAGCCCGACTAGGGATAACACTGAAGCTTTCTTT. It specifies CASSPTRDNTEAFF. The chain has TRBV7-9 and TRBJ1-1; D is unresolved. Germline loops: CDR1 SEHNR, CDR2 FQNEAQ (reference sequence). CDR3 length: 14 amino acids. The V and J ends lost 5 bases and 2 bases respectively, with 12 bases between them.

This clone was observed a single time. V and J are TRBV18 and TRBJ1-6; no firm D call. The CDR3 extends over 15 amino acids. The ends were cut back, 4 bases at V and 7 bases at J, with 14 bases in the middle. The germline V gene encodes CDR1 KGHSH and CDR2 LQKENI. DNA for the CDR3: TGTGCCAGCTCACTCGGTCGCGGGGTCAATTCACCCCTCCACTTT. This translates into CASSLGRGVNSPLHF.

This clone was counted a single time. This chain connects TRBV5-1 to TRBJ2-1; TRBD2 might be the D (6 bases). CDR1 is SGHRS, CDR2 YFSETQ, per germline. V shed 0 bases and J shed 0 bases, with 13 bases lying between them. The CDR3 contains 17 residues. The CDR3 is CASSLGLTGASYNEQFF. CDR3 nucleotides: TGCGCCAGCAGCTTGGGATTAACGGGAGCCTCCTACAATGAGCAGTTCTTC.

The genes are TRBV19 and TRBJ1-5, with 8 nucleotides matching TRBD1. Trimming cost V 8 bases and J 10 bases; bases outside gene matches: 10. Germline V lookup: CDR1 LNHDA, CDR2 SQIVND (reference sequence). This CDR3 has 13 amino acids. This CDR3 reads CASEGQVPAPQHF. As DNA, the CDR3 is TGTGCCAGTGAGGGACAGGTCCCAGCACCCCAGCATTTT.

This chain links TRBV5-1 with TRBJ2-7, with 9 nucleotides matching TRBD1. CDR1 SGHRS and CDR2 YFSETQ come from the germline V gene. The CDR3 loop spans 15 amino acids. Trimming took 0 bases from V and 4 from J; bases not matched to a gene: 5. The CDR3 coding sequence is TGCGCCAGCAGCTTGGCAGGGACAGGGATGTACGAGCAGTACTTC. This sequence encodes CASSLAGTGMYEQYF.

In nucleotides, the CDR3 is TGTGCCAGCAGTTATTTCGTTGTGGAGACCCAGTACTTC. The encoded protein is CASSYFVVETQYF. V and J are TRBV12-3 or TRBV12-4 and TRBJ2-5; D remains ambiguous. The CDR3 runs to 13 residues. Trimming removed 4 bases at V and 5 bases at J, with 11 bases between.

The chain recombines TRBV11-1 with TRBJ2-2; 14 nucleotides line up with TRBD2. The V gene's germline CDR1 is SGHAT and CDR2 FQDESV (reference sequence). This CDR3 region has 16 residues. The V segment lost 3 bases and the J segment 6 bases; nucleotides outside the gene matches: 3. The DNA of the CDR3 is TGTGCCAGCAGCTTTCGGACTAGCGGGAGGCCCGGGGAGCTGTTTTTT. Protein: CASSFRTSGRPGELFF.

J is TRBJ1-1 and V is TRBV21-1; the table names TRBD1, a call not compared with the DNA. TRBV21-1 is a known pseudogene. The CDR3 totals 17 residues. CDR3 residues: CASSKKRQGRENTEAFF. The CDR3 DNA reads as TGTGCCAGCAGCAAAAAACGCCAGGGCAGGGAAAACACTGAAGCTTTCTTT.

This chain uses TRBV2 with TRBJ1-3; the D gene is possibly TRBD1 (5 bases). Germline CDR1 is SNHLY and CDR2 is FYNNEI. V was cut by 8 bases and J by 0 bases, with 14 bases left in between. CDR3 length: 15 residues. Here the CDR3 DNA reads TGTGCCAGCCGTCCCGGGACTTTCTCTGGAAACACCATATATTTT. Its translation: CASRPGTFSGNTIYF.

This chain links TRBV6-1 with TRBJ1-2, with D tentatively TRBD1 (5 bases). V was cut by 5 bases and J by 4 bases, with 8 bases left in between. Germline V gene lookup returns CDR1 MNHNS and CDR2 SASEGT. The CDR3 has 12 amino acids. CDR3 nucleotides: TGTGCCAGCAGTCAGACAGTCTATGGCTACACCTTC. Residues: CASSQTVYGYTF.

The rearrangement joins TRBV2 to TRBJ2-1; weak D call: TRBD2 (6 bases). This CDR3 has 11 residues. Germline V gives CDR1 SNHLY, CDR2 FYNNEI. Trimming pared 7 bases from V and 7 bases from J, leaving 8 bases between. In DNA form, the CDR3 reads TGTGCCAGCAAAAGCGGGAATGAGCAGTTCTTC. It translates to CASKSGNEQFF.

This chain uses TRBV29-1 with TRBJ2-3; TRBD1 matches 10 bases. CDR3 length: 14 residues. Germline V gene sequence: CDR1 SQVTM, CDR2 ANQGSEA. V trimming: 7 bases; J trimming: 1 base; junction bases outside the gene matches: 5. DNA for the CDR3: TGCAGCGCCTCGACAGGGGGCGGCACAGATACGCAGTATTTT. Amino acids: CSASTGGGTDTQYF.

The chain joins TRBV5-4 to TRBJ2-1; 7 nucleotides align to TRBD2. V dropped 5 bases and J dropped 7; count of bases not matched to a gene: 6. Per the germline V gene, CDR1 is SGHNT and CDR2 is YYREEE (reference sequence). The CDR3 contains 13 residues. CDR3 protein: CASRNWGGNEQFF. The CDR3 DNA reads as TGTGCCAGCAGAAATTGGGGGGGGAATGAGCAGTTCTTC.

The chain couples TRBV11-3 to TRBJ2-2, with D unresolved. The CDR3 is made up of 13 amino acids. The V and J ends lost 1 base and 5 bases respectively, with 5 bases between them. CDR1 SGHNT and CDR2 YENEEA come from the germline V gene. The CDR3 region has the DNA TGTGCCAGCAGCTTAGGACTGACCGGGGAGCTGTTTTTT. It specifies CASSLGLTGELFF.

The chain is built from TRBV7-2 and TRBJ2-1, with 13 bases fitting TRBD2. Germline loops: CDR1 SGHTA, CDR2 FQGNSA. The CDR3 totals 16 residues. With V trimmed by 7 bases and J by 8 bases, 11 bases remained unmatched. CDR3 DNA sequence: TGTGCCAGCAAGAGGCCGGGACTAGCGGGGCAGGATGAGCAGTTCTTC. It yields the protein CASKRPGLAGQDEQFF.

In DNA form, the CDR3 reads TGTGCCTGGAGTAGTGATGGTCGGGAGGGCCGGGAGCAGTTCTTC. It codes for CAWSSDGREGREQFF. The chain employs TRBV30 and TRBJ2-1; TRBD2 matches 8 bases. This CDR3 contains 15 residues. The germline V gene has CDR1 GTSNPN and CDR2 SVGIG (reference sequence). The V and J ends lost 2 bases and 10 bases, in that order; junction bases with no gene match: 13.

The chain combines TRBV19 with TRBJ2-5; 8 bases agree with TRBD1. The CDR3 totals 15 residues. Germline CDR1 and CDR2: LNHDA and SQIVND (reference sequence). V was clipped by 4 bases and J by 2 bases; unmatched bases: 6. This chain's CDR3 is CASSSGTGRQETQYF. The CDR3 DNA reads as TGTGCCAGTAGTAGCGGGACAGGACGGCAAGAGACCCAGTACTTC.

This clone was observed a single time. The chain combines TRBV6-1 with TRBJ1-5; a possible D gene is TRBD1 (6 bases). Trimming stripped 3 bases from V and 0 bases from J, with 9 bases between. Germline-derived CDR1 and CDR2 are MNHNS and SASEGT. The CDR3 sequence is 15 residues long. CDR3 sequence reads: CASSDRDISNQPQHF. CDR3 sequence (DNA): TGTGCCAGCAGTGACCGGGACATTAGCAATCAGCCCCAGCATTTT.

The chain couples TRBV11-3 to TRBJ2-1; weak D call: TRBD2 (5 bases). Germline CDR1 reads SGHNT; CDR2 reads YENEEA. V lost 3 bases and J 9 bases, leaving 12 bases between the germline ends. The CDR3 has 13 residues. CDR3 bases: TGTGCCAGCAGCTTCGCTACTAGTACTGAGCAGTTCTTC. Residues: CASSFATSTEQFF.

The chain is built from TRBV2 and TRBJ1-2, with D maybe TRBD1 (5 bases). V lost 6 bases, J lost 2 bases, and 16 bases lay in between. CDR3 length: 15 amino acids. The germline gives CDR1 SNHLY, CDR2 FYNNEI. CDR3 sequence: CASRTVGGKNYGYTF. The CDR3 DNA follows: TGTGCCAGCAGAACCGTCGGGGGTAAGAACTATGGCTACACCTTC.

The rearrangement joins TRBV4-1 to TRBJ1-1; perhaps TRBD1 as D (6 bases). V was clipped by 1 base and J by 3 bases, with 12 bases between them. The CDR3 contains 15 residues. CDR1 is MGHRA, CDR2 YSYEKL, per germline. The CDR3 is CASSQADRRDTEAFF. The CDR3 DNA sequence: TGCGCCAGCAGCCAAGCAGACAGGCGGGACACTGAAGCTTTCTTT.

The chain links TRBV4-2 to TRBJ1-4; D is undetermined. Trimming shortened V by 1 base and J by 8 bases, and 26 bases separated the two germline ends. The length of the CDR3 is 19 residues. CDR1 and CDR2 from the germline V gene are LGHNA and YNFKEQ. CDR3 sequence: CASSQALLGGKFLKEKLFF. CDR3 DNA: TGTGCCAGCAGCCAAGCTCTCCTCGGAGGTAAATTTTTAAAGGAAAAACTGTTTTTT.

This chain connects TRBV6-5 to TRBJ1-2; D is unclear. Germline CDR1 MNHEY, CDR2 SVGAGI. The CDR3 totals 14 residues. The V gene lost 7 bases and the J gene lost 8 bases, with 20 bases spanning the gap. The CDR3, as DNA: TGTGCCAGCACCCCAATCAGGAAGTTTGGAGGCTACACCTTC. Protein product: CASTPIRKFGGYTF.

This chain connects TRBV27 to TRBJ2-7, with D unresolved. There are 14 residues in the CDR3. Germline V lookup: CDR1 MNHEY, CDR2 SMNVEV (reference sequence). V was cut by 2 bases and J by 2 bases, with 10 bases left in between. The CDR3 protein is CASSLSSLTYEQYF. The CDR3 DNA reads as TGTGCCAGCAGTTTAAGCTCCCTCACCTACGAGCAGTACTTC.